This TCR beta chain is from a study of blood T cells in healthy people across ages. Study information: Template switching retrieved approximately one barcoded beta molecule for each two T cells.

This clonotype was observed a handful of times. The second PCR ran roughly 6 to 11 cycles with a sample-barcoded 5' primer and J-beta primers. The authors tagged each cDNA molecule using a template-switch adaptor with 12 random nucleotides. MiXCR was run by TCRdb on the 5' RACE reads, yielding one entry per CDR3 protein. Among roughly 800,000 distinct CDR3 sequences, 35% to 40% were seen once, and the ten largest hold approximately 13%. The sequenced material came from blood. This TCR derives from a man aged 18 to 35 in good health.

CDR3 in DNA: TGCGCCAGCAGCCAAGATCGGGGAGGGCATGAGCAGTTCTTC. Protein product: CASSQDRGGHEQFF. The chain has TRBV4-3 and TRBJ2-1; the match to TRBD2 covers 7 bases. The CDR3 is made up of 14 amino acids. The germline V gene has CDR1 LGHNA and CDR2 YSLEER. Losses at the gene ends were 0 bases for V and 8 bases for J; bases not matched to a gene: 4.